Listed here are 28 T cell receptor beta chains from one sample, sequenced in a study of cytomegalovirus exposure and HLA in healthy donors. Both 60 Vbeta primers and 13 Jbeta primers went into the PCR. Produced via immunoSEQ multiplex PCR; TCRdb's table is partial and in-frame only. The sample records some 240,000 clones, roughly 91% being singletons. Sequencing was performed on PBMCs. The source of these receptors is a girl aged 2-15 years in good health and CMV-seronegative.

The chain combines TRBV27 with TRBJ1-5, with a tentative D call TRBD1 (5 bases). V lost 11 bases, J lost 1 base, and 18 bases lay in between. CDR1 and CDR2 (germline): MNHEY, SMNVEV (reference sequence). The length of the CDR3 is 15 residues. In DNA form, the CDR3 reads TGTGCCTCCTCCCTGGGGGGAGTAAGCAATCAGCCCCAGCATTTT. This translates into CASSLGGVSNQPQHF.

The V call is TRBV5-4, the J call TRBJ2-5; D not resolved. Germline V gives CDR1 SGHNT, CDR2 YYREEE (reference sequence). The V and J ends lost 3 bases and 9 bases respectively, with 15 bases between them. The CDR3 is made up of 13 amino acids. The chain's CDR3 is CASSSPQVKSQYF. Written as DNA, the CDR3 is TGTGCCAGCAGCTCCCCCCAGGTGAAGTCCCAGTACTTC.

The count of this clone is one. The chain is built from TRBV5-1 and TRBJ2-3; no clear D. This CDR3 contains 12 residues. From germline, CDR1 is SGHRS and CDR2 YFSETQ. V gave up 3 bases and J gave up 2 bases, with 4 bases separating them. The CDR3 region has the DNA TGCGCCAGCAGCTCCGTCACAGATACGCAGTATTTT. Protein sequence: CASSSVTDTQYF.

The chain uses TRBV4-1 and TRBJ2-1; D call uncertain. Germline values: CDR1 MGHRA, CDR2 YSYEKL. CDR3 length: 15 residues. V dropped 4 bases and J dropped 2 bases, with 12 bases sitting between them. The CDR3 DNA follows: TGCGCCAGCAGCCGCCCTGGTGAGCCCTACAATGAGCAGTTCTTC. It encodes CASSRPGEPYNEQFF.

The CDR3 protein is CSVKQGAINSEAFF. DNA of the CDR3: TGCAGCGTGAAACAGGGGGCAATTAATTCTGAAGCTTTCTTT. The chain has TRBV29-1 and TRBJ1-1; 9 bases line up with TRBD1. V trimming: 6 bases; J trimming: 6 bases; junction bases outside the gene matches: 11. Per germline, CDR1 SQVTM and CDR2 ANQGSEA. The CDR3 is 14 residues long.

The rearrangement uses TRBV6-1 and TRBJ2-1; TRBD2 matches at 10 bases. The CDR3 loop spans 15 amino acids. Losses at the gene ends were 1 base for V and 7 bases for J; bases not matched to a gene: 4. Looked up from germline, CDR1 is MNHNS and CDR2 is SASEGT. In nucleotides, the CDR3 is TGTGCCAGCAGTGAAGTGATTAGCGGGAGGAATGAGCAGTTCTTC. Amino acids: CASSEVISGRNEQFF.

The chain employs TRBV6-1 and TRBJ1-1; 7 bases are a match to TRBD1. CDR3 size: 15 residues. The germline gives CDR1 MNHNS, CDR2 SASEGT. The trim removed 5 bases at V and 6 bases at J, leaving 12 bases unmatched. CDR3: CASSTRTGVRSEAFF. The CDR3 DNA reads TGTGCCAGCAGTACCAGGACAGGCGTAAGGTCTGAAGCTTTCTTT.

The chain carries TRBV29-1 and TRBJ1-1, with 7 bases aligning to TRBD1. This CDR3 is 13 amino acids long. Looked up from germline, CDR1 is SQVTM and CDR2 is ANQGSEA. V was pared by 7 bases and J by 1 base, with 6 bases of the junction left unmatched. CDR3 in amino acids: CSATGTANTEAFF. CDR3 nucleotide sequence: TGCAGCGCCACCGGGACAGCGAACACTGAAGCTTTCTTT.

The DNA for the CDR3 is TGCGCCAGCCCCAAGGGAGACTCTGGGAGGGAGAACTATGGCTACACCTTC. This encodes CASPKGDSGRENYGYTF. This chain uses TRBV5-1 with TRBJ1-2, with D unresolved. From germline, CDR1 is SGHRS and CDR2 YFSETQ. There are 17 residues in the CDR3. Trimming shortened V by 7 bases and J by 2 bases, and 24 bases separated the two germline ends.

Turning to this clone: Its ends do not fully match the called genes, so a read error is possible. The rearrangement joins TRBV9 to TRBJ2-1; no definite D call. The germline CDR1 and CDR2 sequences are SGDLS and YYNGEE. The CDR3 is made up of 15 amino acids. The DNA of the CDR3 is TGTGCCAGCAGCGTAGGCGCCTTATCCTACAATGAGCGGTTCTTC. Translation: CASSVGALSYNERFF.

This chain links TRBV6-1 with TRBJ2-3, with D perhaps matching TRBD1 (6 bases). Germline lookup yields CDR1 MNHNS and CDR2 SASEGT. Trimming cost V 8 bases and J 2 bases, with 14 bases left between them. The CDR3 is made up of 14 amino acids. The CDR3 spells CASRTGSNTDTQYF. CDR3 bases: TGTGCCAGCCGTACAGGGTCAAACACAGATACGCAGTATTTT.

The chain recombines TRBV13 with TRBJ2-7; 7 nucleotides line up with TRBD1. The CDR3 contains 16 residues. In germline, CDR1 is PRHDT, CDR2 FYEKMQ (reference sequence). The ends lost 1 base at V and 3 bases at J; junction bases unmatched: 9. Here the CDR3 DNA reads TGTGCCAGCAGCTTAGCGTCCCAGGGGGTTCACTACGAGCAGTACTTC. It translates to CASSLASQGVHYEQYF.

V is TRBV5-6 and J is TRBJ1-4; 8 nucleotides match TRBD1. The V segment lost 0 bases and the J segment 7 bases; nucleotides outside the gene matches: 2. The CDR3 runs to 14 residues. CDR1 and CDR2 from the germline V gene are SGHDT and YYEEEE. The CDR3 nucleotides are TGTGCCAGCAGCTTGGTGACAGGGGTTGAAAAACTGTTTTTT. Translation gives CASSLVTGVEKLFF.

This clone was recorded only once. The V gene is TRBV5-5, the J gene TRBJ1-5; D is unresolved. The germline gives CDR1 SGHKS, CDR2 YYEKEE (reference sequence). V lost 0 bases, J lost 3 bases, and 10 bases lay in between. This CDR3 comprises 15 residues. CDR3 in DNA: TGTGCCAGCAGCTTGGATGCTGGGCTCAATCAGCCCCAGCATTTT. It yields the protein CASSLDAGLNQPQHF.

The rearrangement uses TRBV4-2 and TRBJ2-3; the match to TRBD2 covers 16 bases. This CDR3 spans 18 amino acids. The germline V gene encodes CDR1 LGHNA and CDR2 YNFKEQ. The V segment lost 4 bases and the J segment 1 base; nucleotides outside the gene matches: 5. The CDR3 loop is CASSPGLAGGPGTDTQYF. The CDR3 nucleotides read TGTGCCAGCAGCCCGGGACTAGCGGGAGGGCCGGGCACAGATACGCAGTATTTT.

J is TRBJ2-7 and V is TRBV7-9, with 7 bases fitting TRBD2. V trimming: 1 base; J trimming: 2 bases; junction bases outside the gene matches: 8. The CDR3 spans 16 residues. CDR1 and CDR2 (germline): SEHNR, FQNEAQ (reference sequence). The CDR3 is CASSLVSGTSTYEQYF. In nucleotides, the CDR3 is TGTGCCAGCAGCTTAGTAAGCGGGACCTCAACCTACGAGCAGTACTTC.

This clone occurred once. The gene calls are TRBV6-4 and TRBJ2-6; a possible D gene is TRBD1 (6 bases). In germline, CDR1 is MRHNA, CDR2 SNTAGT. Trimming removed 6 bases from V and 4 bases from J, with 16 bases in between. The CDR3 loop spans 16 amino acids. This CDR3 reads CASSASPGAGANVLTF. The CDR3 DNA follows: TGTGCCAGCAGCGCGTCTCCAGGGGCAGGGGCCAACGTCCTGACTTTC.

V and J are TRBV5-4 and TRBJ2-3; 10 bases match TRBD2. CDR3 length: 13 amino acids. In germline, CDR1 is SGHNT, CDR2 YYREEE (reference sequence). With V trimmed by 6 bases and J by 6 bases, 4 bases remained unmatched. The DNA for the CDR3 is TGTGCCAGCAAGCGGGAGGGCCACGATACGCAGTATTTT. Its protein product is CASKREGHDTQYF.

Comments on this clone: Within the sample, other DNA sequences also encode this same CDR3. The chain links TRBV20-1 to TRBJ2-7; a possible D gene is TRBD1 (6 bases). Germline V gives CDR1 DFQATT, CDR2 SNEGSKA (reference sequence). The CDR3 sequence is 11 residues long. Trimming left V 3 bases short and J 7 bases short, with 10 bases between. CDR3 in DNA: TGCAGTGCTAGGGTACAGGGTGAGCAGTACTTC. This encodes CSARVQGEQYF.

The rearrangement links TRBV4-2 to TRBJ1-5, with D tentatively TRBD1 (6 bases). The CDR3 is 12 amino acids. Germline V CDR1 and CDR2: LGHNA, YNFKEQ. V lost 6 bases to trimming and J lost 6 bases, with 9 bases between them. The CDR3, as DNA: TGTGCCAGCAGGTTGGGGGCTCAGCCCCAGCATTTT. Its translation: CASRLGAQPQHF.

The CDR3 loop reads CASSLTGATGELFF. The CDR3 DNA follows: TGTGCCAGCAGCTTGACAGGGGCCACCGGGGAGCTGTTTTTT. The V call is TRBV5-6, the J call TRBJ2-2; 7 bases fit TRBD1. Germline CDR1 SGHDT, CDR2 YYEEEE. Trimming cost V 1 base and J 4 bases; bases outside gene matches: 1. The CDR3 has 14 residues.

This chain joins TRBV12-2 and TRBJ2-3; no check of the table's D call, TRBD2, against the DNA was made. TRBV12-2 constitutes a pseudogene. The CDR3 totals 18 residues. CDR3 loop: CASRFGQRGPIGTDTQYF. The CDR3 DNA sequence: TGTGCAAGTCGCTTCGGTCAGCGGGGGCCCATCGGCACAGATACGCAGTATTTT.

This chain joins TRBV15 and TRBJ1-1; D not resolved. Germline V gene lookup returns CDR1 LNHNV and CDR2 YYDKDF (reference sequence). CDR3 length: 15 residues. Trimming took 0 bases from V and 3 from J, leaving 11 bases between them. CDR3 sequence reads: CATSRDIGLDTEAFF. CDR3 in DNA: TGTGCCACCAGCAGAGATATCGGCCTAGACACTGAAGCTTTCTTT.

This sequence joins TRBV5-6 and TRBJ1-1; D ambiguous. CDR1 and CDR2 (germline): SGHDT, YYEEEE. The V gene lost 1 base and the J gene lost 7 bases, with 5 bases spanning the gap. The CDR3 extends over 11 amino acids. The CDR3 bases are TGTGCCAGCAGCTTGCGTTTTGAAGCTTTCTTT. Residues: CASSLRFEAFF.

V is TRBV25-1 and J is TRBJ2-6; 7 bases agree with TRBD1. With V trimmed by 4 bases and J by 2 bases, 2 bases remained unmatched. Germline-derived CDR1 and CDR2 are MGHDK and SYGVNS. There are 15 residues in the CDR3. DNA for the CDR3: TGTGCCAGCAGTGGCACAGGGGCTGGGGCCAACGTCCTGACTTTC. Encoded protein: CASSGTGAGANVLTF.

The genes are TRBV30 and TRBJ2-5, with D perhaps matching TRBD2 (7 bases). Trimming stripped 4 bases from V and 5 bases from J, with 11 bases between. Germline values: CDR1 GTSNPN, CDR2 SVGIG (reference sequence). This CDR3 has 12 residues. CDR3 in DNA: TGTGCCTGGAAAAGGGGGGGGGAGACCCAGTACTTC. Protein product: CAWKRGGETQYF.

This clone was seen a single time. This sequence joins TRBV27 and TRBJ1-3; D gene uncertain. Looked up from germline, CDR1 is MNHEY and CDR2 is SMNVEV (reference sequence). The V and J ends lost 8 bases and 4 bases respectively, with 12 bases between them. The CDR3 covers 13 residues. CDR3: CASGPPGGNTIYF. The CDR3 DNA is TGTGCCAGCGGGCCCCCGGGGGGAAACACCATATATTTT.

V is TRBV11-2 and J is TRBJ2-1; 7 bases agree with TRBD2. The CDR3 has 15 amino acids. V dropped 4 bases and J dropped 6; count of bases not matched to a gene: 9. CDR1 and CDR2 (germline): SGHAT, FQNNGV. The CDR3 nucleotides read TGTGCCAGCAGCTCCCAAGCGGGAAAGGTCAATGAGCAGTTCTTC. Translated: CASSSQAGKVNEQFF. Full variable domain (rest looked up from reference TRBV11-2 and TRBJ2-1): EAGVAQSPRYKIIEKRQSVAFWCNPISGHATLYWYQQILGQGPKLLIQFQNNGVVDDSQLPKDRFSAERLKGVDSTLKIQPAKLEDSAVYLCASSSQAGKVNEQFFGPGTRLTVL.